This T cell receptor beta chain is from a study of T cells after yellow fever vaccination. Across the study: Fractions of low cell number were prepared using SMART-Seq v4 Ultra Low Input.

As for this clonotype: What it binds is unknown.

Study-wide findings and caveats: Abundant bulk-derived clonotypes could contaminate FACS-sorted repertoires.

The germline V gene encodes CDR1 SQVTM and CDR2 ANQGSEA. This CDR3 spans 15 amino acids. V was shortened by 6 bases and J by 0 bases, with 12 bases between the two germline ends. Conversion of TCR transcripts into cDNA relied on 5'RACE template switching, which added a universal primer site and UMIs. TCRdb passed the 5' RACE reads through MiXCR, listing each CDR3 protein once. Of about 340,000 distinct CDR3 sequences in the sample, around 12% were seen once. The chain is built from TRBV29-1 and TRBJ2-6; D is uncertain. This clonotype was sampled from a man aged 18 to 29 who received the YFV17D yellow fever vaccine. The sample here was CD4+ T cells sorted from PBMCs, taken 15 days after the yellow fever booster vaccination. CDR3 coding DNA: TGCAGCGTCCGAAGAGAACACTCTGGGGCCAACGTCCTGACTTTC. Amino acids: CSVRREHSGANVLTF.